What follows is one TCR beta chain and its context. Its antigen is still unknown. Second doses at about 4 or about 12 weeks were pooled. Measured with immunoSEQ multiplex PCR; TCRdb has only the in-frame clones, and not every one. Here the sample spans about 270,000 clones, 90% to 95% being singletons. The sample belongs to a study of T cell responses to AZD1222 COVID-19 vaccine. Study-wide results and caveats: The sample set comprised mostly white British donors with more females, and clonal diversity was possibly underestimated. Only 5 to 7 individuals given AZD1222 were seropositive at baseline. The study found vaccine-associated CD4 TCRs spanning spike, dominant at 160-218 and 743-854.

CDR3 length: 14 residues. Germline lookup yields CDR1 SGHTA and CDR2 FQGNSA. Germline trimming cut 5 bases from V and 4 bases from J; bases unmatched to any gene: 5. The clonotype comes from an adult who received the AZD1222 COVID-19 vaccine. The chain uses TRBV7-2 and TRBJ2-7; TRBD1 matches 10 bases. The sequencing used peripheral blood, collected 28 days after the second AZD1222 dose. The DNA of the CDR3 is TGTGCCAGCAGCCCCGGGACAGGGGATTACGAGCAGTACTTC. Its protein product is CASSPGTGDYEQYF.